This is a list of T cell receptor beta chains from one sample in a study of blood T cell repertoires in COVID-19. Sequencing used immunoSEQ multiplex PCR; TCRdb keeps in-frame clones, though not all of them. The sample has 100,000 to 120,000 clones, 75% to 80% seen once; the top ten hold approximately 16%. The sequencing sample was made of peripheral blood. The receptor set was obtained from a woman of 80 years or more with active or convalescent COVID-19. Both conserved end residues are part of each CDR3. D genes are given only for firm matches.

TRBJ1-1	14	TRBV5-4	TRBD1	CASSRQGANTEAFF
TRBJ2-3	15	TRBV5-1	TRBD2	CASSFETSGTDTQYF
TRBJ2-2	16	TRBV10-3	.	CAISESRVTNTGELFF
TRBJ1-3	17	TRBV30	.	CACPAAGIGVPGNTIYF
TRBJ2-7	14	TRBV5-4	.	CASSLDRWSYEQYF
TRBJ1-2	15	TRBV7-8	TRBD1	CASSSQGARTYGYTF
TRBJ1-3	17	TRBV28	TRBD1	CASRSDRGDRWGNTIYF
TRBJ2-1	13	TRBV11-2	.	CASSVDSYNEQFF
TRBJ1-6	14	TRBV7-2	.	CASSQQQGHSPLHF
TRBJ2-7	14	TRBV5-8	TRBD2	CASSSYSGSYEQYF
TRBJ1-5	14	TRBV2	.	CASSVTPGRQPQHF
TRBJ2-2	17	TRBV7-8	TRBD2	CASSLTLAGVGTGELFF
TRBJ2-5	13	TRBV19	.	CASSIQGWETQYF
TRBJ2-1	13	TRBV4-1	.	CASSDYRGNEQFF
TRBJ2-5	19	TRBV7-2	TRBD2	CASSLSLSLAGGDQETQYF
TRBJ2-3	16	TRBV4-2	TRBD2	CASSQSAGTDTDTQYF
TRBJ2-7	15	TRBV15	TRBD2	CATSREGTGGYEQYF